These T cell receptor beta chains were read from a single sample in a study of shared clonotypes between healthy human individuals. Profiling relied on immunoSEQ multiplex PCR, and the TCRdb table lists in-frame clones only, not all of them. The table includes about 2.1 million clones, 90% to 95% detected once. Sequenced sample: naive CD8+ T cells from PBMCs. These receptors all stem from a man between 18 and 29 years old in good health. Some clones in this sample may be carry-over from other donors' samples. CDR3s include the opening cysteine and the closing phenylalanine or tryptophan. The D gene is left open where the match is weak. A clone size is listed for some rows: how often the clone was seen (once, few, many), or a class if it is expanded.

few | TRBJ1-1 | . | TRBV4-1 | CASSPRVSGEAFF | TGCGCCAGCAGCCCGCGAGTAAGCGGTGAAGCTTTCTTT
. | TRBJ2-7 | . | TRBV6-5 | CASSYSIWDLEYF | TGTGCCAGCAGTTACTCGATATGGGACCTCGAGTACTTC
. | TRBJ2-5 | . | TRBV9 | CASSSARASPETQYF | TGTGCCAGCAGTTCCGCCAGGGCGTCCCCCGAGACCCAGTACTTC
. | TRBJ2-3 | . | TRBV28 | CASSFMAGKSTDTQYF | TGTGCCAGCAGTTTTATGGCAGGGAAAAGCACAGATACGCAGTATTTT
. | TRBJ2-2 | . | TRBV5-6 | CASSLDGLPGELFF | TGTGCCAGCAGCTTGGATGGGCTCCCCGGGGAGCTGTTTTTT
. | TRBJ1-3 | . | TRBV29-1 | CSVKFPGNTIYF | TGCAGCGTTAAGTTTCCTGGAAACACCATATATTTT
. | TRBJ2-1 | . | TRBV11-1 | CASSLDLGEEAQFF | TGTGCCAGCAGCTTAGATTTGGGGGAGGAGGCGCAGTTCTTC
. | TRBJ2-3 | TRBD2 | TRBV7-9 | CASSLPIAGVGAPDTQYF | TGTGCCAGCAGCCTACCAATAGCGGGAGTGGGGGCCCCAGATACGCAGTATTTT
few | TRBJ2-7 | . | TRBV6-1 | CASSEVASANYEQYF | TGTGCCAGCAGTGAAGTAGCTAGCGCTAACTACGAGCAGTACTTC
. | TRBJ2-7 | TRBD2 | TRBV7-8 | CASSLVRDYPLEQYF | TGTGCCAGCAGCTTAGTTAGGGACTATCCCCTCGAGCAGTACTTC
. | TRBJ2-3 | . | TRBV9 | CASSAGVGLTDTQYF | TGTGCCAGCAGCGCTGGGGTAGGTCTCACAGATACGCAGTATTTT
. | TRBJ2-5 | . | TRBV28 | CASSLSFRGAGETQYF | TGTGCCAGCAGTTTATCTTTTCGGGGGGCAGGGGAGACCCAGTACTTC
. | TRBJ2-1 | TRBD2 | TRBV10-3 | CAISEFIAGGSDEQFF | TGTGCCATCAGTGAGTTCATTGCGGGAGGGTCAGATGAGCAGTTCTTC
. | TRBJ1-4 | . | TRBV2 | CASSRRGGARREKLFF | TGTGCCAGCAGTCGAAGGGGGGGGGCCAGAAGAGAAAAACTGTTTTTT
once | TRBJ2-1 | . | TRBV6-6 | CASSYPEGGDEQFF | TGTGCCAGCAGTTACCCCGAGGGCGGCGATGAGCAGTTCTTC
. | TRBJ2-7 | . | TRBV5-6 | CASSLMDTYEQYF | TGTGCCAGCAGCTTGATGGACACCTACGAGCAGTACTTC
. | TRBJ2-3 | . | TRBV27 | CASTPLGSTDTQYF | TGTGCCAGCACCCCTTTGGGGAGCACAGATACGCAGTATTTT
. | TRBJ2-4 | TRBD2 | TRBV5-1 | CASSHGRGLAKNIQYF | TGCGCCAGCAGCCATGGGAGGGGACTAGCCAAAAACATTCAGTACTTC
. | TRBJ1-5 | . | TRBV27 | CASSLLWGNGNQPQHF | TGTGCCAGCAGTTTATTATGGGGCAACGGCAATCAGCCCCAGCATTTT
. | TRBJ2-7 | . | TRBV10-2 | CASSESLGQPYEQYF | TGCGCCAGCAGTGAGTCCTTAGGACAGCCCTACGAGCAGTACTTC
once | TRBJ2-5 | TRBD2 | TRBV19 | CASSALTSGETQYF | TGTGCCAGTAGTGCCTTGACTAGCGGGGAGACCCAGTACTTC
. | TRBJ1-1 | . | TRBV6-5 | CASRASIMNTEAFF | TGTGCCAGCCGGGCGAGCATAATGAACACTGAAGCTTTCTTT
. | TRBJ2-7 | . | TRBV5-1 | CASSLSYGGYEQYF | TGCGCCAGCAGCTTGAGCTACGGAGGCTACGAGCAGTACTTC
. | TRBJ2-7 | . | TRBV13 | CASSPGRGAYEQYF | TGTGCCAGCAGCCCCGGTAGGGGCGCCTACGAGCAGTACTTC
. | TRBJ2-1 | . | TRBV7-8 | CASSLGAVGNEQFF | TGTGCCAGCAGCTTAGGGGCAGTTGGCAATGAGCAGTTCTTC
. | TRBJ2-7 | . | TRBV6-5 | CASSYSLGTVDYEQYF | TGTGCCAGCAGTTACTCGCTAGGGACGGTTGACTACGAGCAGTACTTC
once | TRBJ1-1 | . | TRBV19 | CASGRTANTEAFF | TGTGCCAGTGGGAGGACAGCTAACACTGAAGCTTTCTTT
. | TRBJ2-1 | TRBD2 | TRBV29-1 | CSVPTCGGGSENEQFF | TGCAGCGTGCCGACTTGTGGGGGGGGTAGTGAGAATGAGCAGTTCTTC
. | TRBJ2-1 | . | TRBV19 | CASSDYSSYNEQFF | TGTGCCAGTAGTGACTATAGCTCCTACAATGAGCAGTTCTTC
. | TRBJ2-7 | . | TRBV5-1 | CASSLGQHYEQYF | TGCGCCAGCAGCTTGGGACAGCACTACGAGCAGTACTTC
once | TRBJ1-2 | . | TRBV4-1 | CASSQEMRGGPIYGYTF | TGCGCCAGCAGCCAAGAGATGAGGGGAGGACCAATTTATGGCTACACCTTC
. | TRBJ2-2 | . | TRBV7-9 | CASSPARGSGELFF | TGTGCCAGCAGCCCAGCTCGTGGGTCCGGGGAGCTGTTTTTT
once | TRBJ1-3 | . | TRBV7-9 | CASSLRYGTTRTGNTIYF | TGTGCCAGCAGCTTAAGGTACGGCACTACCAGGACTGGAAACACCATATATTTT
few | TRBJ1-2 | . | TRBV19 | CASSWRGNWYGYTF | TGTGCCAGTAGTTGGCGGGGCAATTGGTATGGCTACACCTTC
once | TRBJ2-3 | . | TRBV25-1 | CASKWGDTQYF | TGTGCCAGCAAATGGGGGGATACGCAGTATTTT
. | TRBJ1-2 | . | TRBV9 | CASSVNPGGQGYTF | TGTGCCAGCAGCGTAAATCCGGGGGGGCAAGGCTACACCTTC
. | TRBJ2-2 | TRBD1 | TRBV9 | CASSLPKTGTGEGDTGELFF | TGTGCCAGCAGCTTACCCAAGACCGGGACAGGGGAGGGAGACACCGGGGAGCTGTTTTTT
. | TRBJ2-7 | . | TRBV19 | CASKGGTYEQYF | TGTGCCAGTAAAGGGGGTACCTACGAGCAGTACTTC
. | TRBJ1-1 | TRBD1 | TRBV2 | CASSSPTGTNTEAFF | TGTGCCAGCAGCTCCCCGACAGGGACGAACACTGAAGCTTTCTTT
. | TRBJ1-1 | . | TRBV6-1 | CASTEWRFVNTEAFF | TGTGCCAGCACCGAATGGAGGTTTGTGAACACTGAAGCTTTCTTT
. | TRBJ2-7 | . | TRBV19 | CASSIAGTNYEQYF | TGTGCCAGTAGTATTGCAGGAACTAACTACGAGCAGTACTTC
. | TRBJ2-1 | . | TRBV10-1 | CASSEDSFSYHNEQFF | TGCGCCAGCAGTGAGGACAGTTTTTCTTACCACAATGAGCAGTTCTTC
. | TRBJ2-6 | TRBD2 | TRBV7-6 | CASSGLAYGANVLTF | TGTGCCAGCAGCGGACTAGCGTACGGGGCCAACGTCCTGACTTTC
. | TRBJ2-7 | TRBD1 | TRBV7-8 | CASRKGDRTHEQYF | TGTGCCAGCAGAAAGGGGGACAGGACTCACGAGCAGTACTTC
. | TRBJ2-6 | . | TRBV5-6 | CASSLQPGANVLTF | TGTGCCAGCAGCTTGCAGCCCGGGGCCAACGTCCTGACTTTC
. | TRBJ1-2 | . | TRBV28 | CASSFSTAYGYTF | TGTGCCAGCAGTTTTTCTACAGCTTATGGCTACACCTTC
. | TRBJ2-7 | TRBD1 | TRBV19 | CASSTRDRMGDEQYF | TGTGCCAGTAGTACCCGGGACAGGATGGGCGACGAGCAGTACTTC
once | TRBJ1-1 | . | TRBV5-1 | CASSLELGRVNTEAFF | TGCGCCAGCAGCTTGGAGCTGGGCAGGGTGAACACTGAAGCTTTCTTT
. | TRBJ1-2 | . | TRBV6-5 | CASSAGGEGYTF | TGTGCCAGCAGCGCCGGCGGAGAGGGCTACACCTTC
. | TRBJ2-7 | . | TRBV19 | CASIGSSYEQYF | TGTGCCAGTATTGGCAGCTCCTACGAGCAGTACTTC
. | TRBJ2-7 | . | TRBV6-1 | CASSWGRGYEQYF | TGTGCCAGCAGCTGGGGCAGGGGCTACGAGCAGTACTTC
. | TRBJ2-7 | . | TRBV27 | CATSWGSSYEQYF | TGTGCCACGAGCTGGGGGAGCTCCTACGAGCAGTACTTC
. | TRBJ1-2 | . | TRBV29-1 | CSVATAFEGYTF | TGCAGCGTTGCGACGGCCTTCGAGGGCTACACCTTC
. | TRBJ1-5 | . | TRBV5-8 | CASNLPVSNQPQHF | TGTGCCAGCAACCTGCCGGTCAGCAATCAGCCCCAGCATTTT
. | TRBJ2-3 | . | TRBV5-1 | CASSQIRLGSTDTQYF | TGCGCCAGCAGCCAAATACGTCTAGGGAGCACAGATACGCAGTATTTT